Sequencing of this T cell receptor beta chain was carried out in a study of blood T cell repertoires in COVID-19. CDR1 is SGHTA and CDR2 is FQGNSA in the germline V gene. The V end was cut by 5 bases, the J end by 4 bases, with 8 bases between. The CDR3 spans 12 residues. The authors' processing: Amplifying reference gene primers gave estimates of nucleated cell counts. Sequencing was performed with immunoSEQ multiplex PCR; in TCRdb, only in-frame clones are kept and a portion is missing. From that table come the V and J calls and clone size; the DNA was used to work out D and trimming. The profile shows under 250,000 clones, roughly four fifths of them singletons.

This chain uses TRBV7-2 with TRBJ1-2; no definite D call. Material: peripheral blood. The origin of this receptor is a woman aged 70-85 years with acute or convalescent COVID-19. CDR3 residues: CASSPPGYGYTF. CDR3 in DNA: TGTGCCAGCAGCCCCCCGGGCTATGGCTACACCTTC.